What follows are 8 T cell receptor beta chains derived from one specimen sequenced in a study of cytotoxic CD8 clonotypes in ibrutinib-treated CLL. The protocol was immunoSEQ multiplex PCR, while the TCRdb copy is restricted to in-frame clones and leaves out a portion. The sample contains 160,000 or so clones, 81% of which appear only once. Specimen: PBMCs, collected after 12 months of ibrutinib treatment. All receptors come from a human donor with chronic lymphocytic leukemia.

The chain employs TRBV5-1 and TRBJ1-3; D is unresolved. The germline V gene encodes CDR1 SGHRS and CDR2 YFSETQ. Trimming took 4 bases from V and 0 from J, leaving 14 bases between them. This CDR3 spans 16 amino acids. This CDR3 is CASSLTAGVSGNTIYF. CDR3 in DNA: TGCGCCAGCAGCCTCACCGCGGGCGTCTCTGGAAACACCATATATTTT. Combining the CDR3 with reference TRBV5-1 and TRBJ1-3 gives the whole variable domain KAGVTQTPRYLIKTRGQQVTLSCSPISGHRSVSWYQQTPGQGLQFLFEYFSETQRNKGNFPGRFSGRQFSNSRSEMNVSTLELGDSALYLCASSLTAGVSGNTIYFGEGSWLTVV.

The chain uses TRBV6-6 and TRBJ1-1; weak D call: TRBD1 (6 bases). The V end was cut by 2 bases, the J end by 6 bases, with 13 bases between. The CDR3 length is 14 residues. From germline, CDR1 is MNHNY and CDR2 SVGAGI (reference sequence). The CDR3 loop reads CASSYGRGRPEAFF. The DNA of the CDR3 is TGTGCCAGCAGTTACGGCAGGGGCCGGCCTGAAGCTTTCTTT.

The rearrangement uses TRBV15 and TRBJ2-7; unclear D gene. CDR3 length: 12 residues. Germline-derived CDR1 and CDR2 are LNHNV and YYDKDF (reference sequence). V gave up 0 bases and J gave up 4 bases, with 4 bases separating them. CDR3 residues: CATSRDRYEQYF. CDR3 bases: TGTGCCACCAGCAGAGATAGGTACGAGCAGTACTTC.

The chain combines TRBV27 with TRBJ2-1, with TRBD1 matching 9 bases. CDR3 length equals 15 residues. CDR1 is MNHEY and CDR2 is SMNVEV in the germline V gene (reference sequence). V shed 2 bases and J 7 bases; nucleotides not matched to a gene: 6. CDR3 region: CASSLPGQGRNEQFF. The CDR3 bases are TGTGCCAGCAGTTTACCCGGACAGGGGAGAAATGAGCAGTTCTTC.

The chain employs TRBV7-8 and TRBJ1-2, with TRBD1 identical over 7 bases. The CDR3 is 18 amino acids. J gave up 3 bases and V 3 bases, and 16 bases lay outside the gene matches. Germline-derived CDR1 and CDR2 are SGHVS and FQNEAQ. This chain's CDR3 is CASSLLAGGGRTYYGYTF. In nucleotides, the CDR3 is TGTGCCAGCAGCTTGTTAGCAGGGGGAGGCAGGACGTACTATGGCTACACCTTC.

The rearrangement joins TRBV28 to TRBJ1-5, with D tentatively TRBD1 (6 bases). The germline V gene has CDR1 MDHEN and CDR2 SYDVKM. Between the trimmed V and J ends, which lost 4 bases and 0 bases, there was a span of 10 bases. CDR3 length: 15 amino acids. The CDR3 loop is CASSSGTNSNQPQHF. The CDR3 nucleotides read TGTGCCAGCAGTTCCGGGACAAATAGCAATCAGCCCCAGCATTTT.

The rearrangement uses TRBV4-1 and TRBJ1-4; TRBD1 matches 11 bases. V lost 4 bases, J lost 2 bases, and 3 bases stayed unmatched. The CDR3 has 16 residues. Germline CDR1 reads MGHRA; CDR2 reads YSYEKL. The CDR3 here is CASSRGQGVTNEKLFF. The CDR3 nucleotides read TGCGCCAGCAGCCGGGGACAGGGGGTGACTAATGAAAAACTGTTTTTT.

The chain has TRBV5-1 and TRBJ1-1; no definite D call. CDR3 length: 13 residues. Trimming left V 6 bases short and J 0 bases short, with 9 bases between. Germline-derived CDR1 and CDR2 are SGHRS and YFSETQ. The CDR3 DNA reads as TGCGCCAGCACCTACGGACTGAACACTGAAGCTTTCTTT. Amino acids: CASTYGLNTEAFF.